Below, 5 T cell receptor beta chains from the same sample are listed, as sequenced in a study of T cell changes during pregnancy in multiple sclerosis. Using immunoSEQ multiplex PCR, the repertoire was profiled, and TCRdb retains in-frame clones only, with some absent. The sample carries approximately 63,000 clones, approximately 92% recorded once. Specimen: peripheral blood, collected in the third trimester of pregnancy. The receptor set was obtained from a female donor in good health, enrolled as a control in a pregnancy study.

The rearrangement links TRBV7-9 to TRBJ2-2; TRBD2 is a possible D gene (5 bases). V gave up 0 bases and J gave up 4 bases, with 9 bases separating them. This CDR3 has 15 amino acids. Germline-derived CDR1 and CDR2 are SEHNR and FQNEAQ (reference sequence). DNA for the CDR3: TGTGCCAGCAGCTTAGCGATGGCGGGCACCGGGGAGCTGTTTTTT. Translating gives CASSLAMAGTGELFF.

The J gene is TRBJ1-2, the V gene TRBV6-5, with D unresolved. Trimming took 2 bases from V and 9 from J, leaving 19 bases between them. The germline gives CDR1 MNHEY, CDR2 SVGAGI. The CDR3 sequence is 15 residues long. The CDR3 sequence: CASSYDGSLDRSYTF. Written as DNA, the CDR3 is TGTGCCAGCAGTTACGACGGGTCTTTGGATAGGAGCTACACCTTC.

J is TRBJ1-2 and V is TRBV4-1, with D possibly being TRBD1 (6 bases). The CDR3 runs 17 residues. V shed 0 bases and J shed 1 base, with 15 bases lying between them. In germline, CDR1 is MGHRA, CDR2 YSYEKL. The CDR3 DNA reads TGCGCCAGCAGCCAAGATCGGGACACAACAATTAACTATGGCTACACCTTC. Translating gives CASSQDRDTTINYGYTF.

The V gene is TRBV2, the J gene TRBJ1-1, with 7 bases matching TRBD1. The CDR3 runs to 15 residues. The J segment lost 2 bases and the V segment lost 5 bases, leaving 8 bases of the junction unmatched. Germline CDR1 and CDR2: SNHLY and FYNNEI. Here the CDR3 reads CASSKSRDSNTEAFF. The CDR3 bases are TGTGCCAGCAGTAAAAGCCGGGACAGTAACACTGAAGCTTTCTTT. The full variable domain, rest sourced from reference TRBV2 and TRBJ1-1, is EPEVTQTPSHQVTQMGQEVILRCVPISNHLYFYWYRQILGQKVEFLVSFYNNEISEKSEIFDDQFSVERPDGSNFTLKIRSTKLEDSAMYFCASSKSRDSNTEAFFGQGTRLTVV.

The J gene is TRBJ2-7, the V gene TRBV7-9; possible D gene TRBD1, 6 bases. There are 14 residues in the CDR3. Germline assignment: CDR1 SEHNR and CDR2 FQNEAQ (reference sequence). The ends were cut back, 4 bases at V and 6 bases at J, with 16 bases in the middle. CDR3 region: CASSYRGRGGEQYF. CDR3 nucleotide sequence: TGTGCCAGCAGCTATCGTGGGAGAGGGGGCGAGCAGTACTTC.